The present TCR beta chain was sequenced within a study of cytotoxic CD8 clonotypes in ibrutinib-treated CLL. Study-wide background: By median around 66 months, approximately 12 had progressed and 14 stayed remitted; responses had been 2 complete and around 24 partial.

The protocol was immunoSEQ multiplex PCR, while the TCRdb copy is restricted to in-frame clones and leaves out a portion. The sample has roughly 40,000 clones, about 70% seen once. This receptor was obtained from a human donor with chronic lymphocytic leukemia. Sample: PBMCs, taken after 12 months of ibrutinib treatment.

This CDR3 reads CASSSGTGRNTEAFF. The CDR3 region has the DNA TGTGCCAGCAGCTCCGGGACAGGGAGGAACACTGAAGCTTTCTTT. The gene calls are TRBV5-4 and TRBJ1-1, with 9 positions matching TRBD1. The CDR3 is 15 residues long. J lost 1 base, V lost 3 bases, and 4 bases had no gene match. Germline V gene lookup returns CDR1 SGHNT and CDR2 YYREEE (reference sequence).